The clone carrying this T cell receptor beta chain was counted a single time. Its antigen is still unknown. The data belong to a study of T cell repertoires in ileal Crohn's disease. In the study overall: About 40% were active smokers at surgery; median disease duration was roughly 8 years. Biopsies of the neoterminal ileum at postoperative colonoscopy form M6 samples.

Libraries were prepared by immunoSEQ multiplex PCR; TCRdb keeps only in-frame clonotypes and omits some of them. This table has 15,000 to 20,000 clones, 65% to 80% appearing once. Study results and caveats: Endoscopy was done a median approximately 6.7 months after surgery. Active smokers at surgery had more clonal expansions than non-smokers.

Time point in this sample: neoterminal ileum biopsy at postoperative endoscopy, about 6 months after surgery. This TCR was recovered from an adult with Crohn's disease. Source material: ileal tissue.

In DNA form, the CDR3 reads TGTGCCAGTAGTATACGTATTAGCACCACCGGGGAGCTGTTTTTT. This encodes CASSIRISTTGELFF. J is TRBJ2-2 and V is TRBV19; D is uncertain. The V end was cut by 2 bases, the J end by 4 bases, with 11 bases between. Germline V gene lookup returns CDR1 LNHDA and CDR2 SQIVND (reference sequence). This CDR3 has 15 amino acids.